This T cell receptor beta chain derives from a study of sequential checkpoint blockade in melanoma (dated 2019 in TCRdb). Background for the entire study: Using 1:1 randomization, the trial assigned patients either to first-line nivolumab followed by ipilimumab (arm A) or to ipilimumab followed by nivolumab (arm B). DNA from about 100 pretreatment melanoma tumor samples underwent TCRbeta immunosequencing. About 76% of the matched pre- and post-treatment tumor biopsy pairs came from the same lesion. Both trial sequences were followed by maintenance nivolumab. For approximately 22 patients, matched tumor biopsies were taken both before treatment and at week 13, after single-agent nivolumab (arm A) or ipilimumab (arm B). Broader findings and caveats from the paper: Tumor T-cell fraction and clonality were correlated with PD-L1 staining and CD8+ T-cell counts, but not with mutational load. The response-prediction model combining TCR metrics and mutation burden needs validation in larger, independent patient cohorts. Achieving clinical benefit was about 30 times more likely for patients whose tumor T-cell fraction and clonality increased by week 13. Within-arm analyses of tumor T-cell fraction were constrained by small sample sizes and reduced statistical power. In the nivolumab-first arm (arm A), pretreatment tumor TIL clonality was associated with response (P = .04).

The treatment or condition label, as the study defines it: randomized to nivolumab then ipilimumab (arm A) or the reverse (arm B). Prior DNA-damaging chemotherapy had not been received by any trial patient. Samples were obtained from patients with melanoma enrolled in CheckMate 064, a randomized, open-label phase II trial of sequential checkpoint blockade. Genomic DNA from formalin-fixed paraffin-embedded (FFPE) tissue samples was used for tumor TCR sequencing. The immunoSEQ Assay was used to immunosequence TCRbeta CDR3 regions from genomic DNA. Prior to high-throughput sequencing, genomic DNA was amplified by bias-controlled multiplex PCR. The paper's processing steps were these. To quantify the absolute abundance of each unique TCRbeta CDR3 region, the sequences were collapsed and filtered. Clonality, defined as 1 minus Pielou's evenness, was calculated using productive rearrangements only. To compute tumor T-cell fraction, TCRbeta template counts were normalized to usable DNA, with usable DNA estimated from several housekeeping genes. Clones with significantly greater frequencies in on-treatment versus baseline samples were identified using a previously published method. As stored in TCRdb, this immuneACCESS dataset retains in-frame rearrangements with V and J assigned. A fraction of the clones does not appear; measured against another copy, unresolved V genes explain less than half of the discrepancy, and the remainder lacks a known reason. V, J and clone size are taken as reported in that table, and D and trimming were inferred from the DNA itself. The sample contains roughly 21,000 clones, approximately 30% of them found a single time. The top ten hold more than 6.5% of the sample.

This clone counts as medium-sized (0.01 to 0.1%). The clone's antigen remains unknown. No much larger clone is present one base from it, and per-base qualities are unavailable. Unmatched junction bases come to 6, with V trimmed by 5 bases and J by 2 bases. Reading from cysteine to phenylalanine, the CDR3 counts 14 amino acids. The kept DNA is CDR3 alone, 42 bases in frame from the first base. The CDR1 and CDR2 encoded by the germline V gene (reference sequence) are LNHNV and YYDKDF. Sample: tumor tissue (inferred from file names), taken from a patient given nivolumab and ipilimumab in sequence. The sequence was obtained from a human donor with melanoma. The sequence links TRBV15 to TRBJ2-7; the central 7 bases match TRBD1. The DNA sequence is TGTGCCACCAGCGTTTCCGGGACAGCCTACGAGCAGTACTTC. Translated, it gives CATSVSGTAYEQYF.